These T cell receptor beta chains were read from a single sample in a study of T cell repertoires in cytomegalovirus infection. Their antigens remain unidentified. A single record per CDR3 protein comes from TCRdb applying MiXCR to the reads. This sample has around 300,000 distinct CDR3 sequences, with 20% to 25% found just once. Sequencing was performed on cultured PBMCs, taken from culture after CMV antigen stimulation. The source of these receptors is a human donor in good health (CMV status not recorded). Some clones in this sample may be carry-over from other donors' samples. The CDR3 runs from the conserved cysteine through the conserved F or W. D genes are given only for firm matches. For some rows the clone size is stated as once, few or many, or as a class when expanded; others skip it.

d_gene: -; v_gene: TRBV7-2; abundance: many; j_gene: TRBJ2-5; CDR3nt: TGTGCCAGCAGCTCGAAAGTAGGGGCCGGGAGAGGGGAGACCCAGTACTTC; CDR3aa: CASSSKVGAGRGETQYF
d_gene: -; v_gene: TRBV7-9; abundance: -; j_gene: TRBJ2-3; CDR3nt: TGTGCCAGCATCCCAGCGGGCAACACAGATACGCAGTATTTT; CDR3aa: CASIPAGNTDTQYF
d_gene: TRBD1; v_gene: TRBV5-6; abundance: -; j_gene: TRBJ1-1; CDR3nt: TGTGCCAGCAGCCAATTTCACAGGGGCCCCGAATCGAACACTGAAGCTTTCTTT; CDR3aa: CASSQFHRGPESNTEAFF
d_gene: TRBD2; v_gene: TRBV7-3; abundance: few; j_gene: TRBJ2-3; CDR3nt: TGTGCCAGCAGCTTAGGAGGACCGGGGGGGCAAGATACGCAGTATTTT; CDR3aa: CASSLGGPGGQDTQYF
d_gene: TRBD2; v_gene: TRBV12-3/TRBV12-4; abundance: -; j_gene: TRBJ2-1; CDR3nt: TGTGCCAGCAGTCGGCCGGGACTAGCGTATGAGCAGTTCTTC; CDR3aa: CASSRPGLAYEQFF
d_gene: -; v_gene: TRBV7-2; abundance: many; j_gene: TRBJ2-2; CDR3nt: TGTGCCAGCAGCTTGTTGAGGGCCCTGGGGCCCGGGGAGCTGTTTTTT; CDR3aa: CASSLLRALGPGELFF
d_gene: -; v_gene: TRBV7-2; abundance: many; j_gene: TRBJ2-3; CDR3nt: TGTGCCAGCAGCTTAGGTGGGACCCCCACAGATACGCAGTATTTT; CDR3aa: CASSLGGTPTDTQYF
d_gene: -; v_gene: TRBV7-9; abundance: -; j_gene: TRBJ2-1; CDR3nt: TGTGCCAGCAGCTTTGCATCGGGGGAGCAGTTCTTC; CDR3aa: CASSFASGEQFF
d_gene: TRBD2; v_gene: TRBV5-6; abundance: many; j_gene: TRBJ2-3; CDR3nt: TGTGCCAGCATCCAGGAGCGGGAGGGCACAGATACGCAGTATTTT; CDR3aa: CASIQEREGTDTQYF
d_gene: TRBD2; v_gene: TRBV7-2; abundance: few; j_gene: TRBJ2-7; CDR3nt: TGTGCCAGCAGGATAGCGGGGACCCCTTCCTACGAGCAGTACTTC; CDR3aa: CASRIAGTPSYEQYF
d_gene: -; v_gene: TRBV7-2; abundance: many; j_gene: TRBJ2-5; CDR3nt: TGTGCCAGCAGCTTACGGGTCCGGGCTACCCAAGAGACCCAGTACTTC; CDR3aa: CASSLRVRATQETQYF
d_gene: TRBD2; v_gene: TRBV28; abundance: few; j_gene: TRBJ2-7; CDR3nt: TGTGCCAGCAGTGATAGCGGGGTGGGCACTAACGAGCAGTACTTC; CDR3aa: CASSDSGVGTNEQYF
d_gene: -; v_gene: TRBV7-6; abundance: -; j_gene: TRBJ1-2; CDR3nt: TGTGCCAGCAGCTTAGACCGGGACATTTCCTTCTTC; CDR3aa: CASSLDRDISFF
d_gene: -; v_gene: TRBV7-9; abundance: few; j_gene: TRBJ2-1; CDR3nt: TGTGCCAGCAGTTACCAGGGAGGTAATGAGCAGTTCTTC; CDR3aa: CASSYQGGNEQFF
d_gene: -; v_gene: TRBV7-9; abundance: few; j_gene: TRBJ1-5; CDR3nt: TGTGCCAGCAGCTTAGGAGGGGTTAGCAATCAGCCCCAGCATTTT; CDR3aa: CASSLGGVSNQPQHF
d_gene: TRBD1; v_gene: TRBV7-2; abundance: many; j_gene: TRBJ2-6; CDR3nt: TGTGCCAGCAGCGGACGGACAGGGAATGGGGCCAACGTCCTGACTTTC; CDR3aa: CASSGRTGNGANVLTF
d_gene: TRBD2; v_gene: TRBV30; abundance: once; j_gene: TRBJ2-1; CDR3nt: TGTGCCTGGAGTACCCGGGGGGTGAGTGAGCAGTTCTTC; CDR3aa: CAWSTRGVSEQFF
d_gene: -; v_gene: TRBV28; abundance: few; j_gene: TRBJ1-5; CDR3nt: TGTGCCAGCAGTTTGCCCGCGGTTTTGAGGAATCAGCCCCAGCATTTT; CDR3aa: CASSLPAVLRNQPQHF
d_gene: -; v_gene: TRBV27; abundance: few; j_gene: TRBJ2-5; CDR3nt: TGTGCCAGCAGTTTACGTGTGCAAGAGACCCAGTACTTC; CDR3aa: CASSLRVQETQYF
d_gene: -; v_gene: TRBV7-9; abundance: -; j_gene: TRBJ1-2; CDR3nt: TGTGCCAGCAGCGTAACCGGGACGGAGGGGGGCTACACCTTC; CDR3aa: CASSVTGTEGGYTF
d_gene: TRBD2; v_gene: TRBV6-5; abundance: few; j_gene: TRBJ2-1; CDR3nt: TGTGCCAGCAGTTACTCGGCTAGCGGGAGAGGTGAGCAGTTCTTC; CDR3aa: CASSYSASGRGEQFF
d_gene: TRBD1; v_gene: TRBV27; abundance: many; j_gene: TRBJ2-2; CDR3nt: TGTGCCAGCAGTTTAATTGGGACAGTTAACACCGGGGAGCTGTTTTTT; CDR3aa: CASSLIGTVNTGELFF
d_gene: TRBD1; v_gene: TRBV4-3; abundance: few; j_gene: TRBJ1-2; CDR3nt: TGCGCCAGCAGCCAAGAACAACGGGACAGCTATGGCTACACCTTC; CDR3aa: CASSQEQRDSYGYTF
d_gene: TRBD1; v_gene: TRBV6-5; abundance: -; j_gene: TRBJ2-7; CDR3nt: TGTGCCAGCGGAACTCCGGGACAGGGCTACGAGCAGTACTTC; CDR3aa: CASGTPGQGYEQYF
d_gene: TRBD1; v_gene: TRBV6-1; abundance: few; j_gene: TRBJ2-2; CDR3nt: TGTGCCAGCAGGGTGGACAGGGCGAACACCGGGGAGCTGTTTTTT; CDR3aa: CASRVDRANTGELFF
d_gene: TRBD1; v_gene: TRBV24-1; abundance: -; j_gene: TRBJ2-1; CDR3nt: TGTGCCACCAGCCCCCATGGGGGGACAGGGTATTACAATGAGCAGTTCTTC; CDR3aa: CATSPHGGTGYYNEQFF
d_gene: -; v_gene: TRBV18; abundance: few; j_gene: TRBJ1-3; CDR3nt: TGTGCCAGCTCACCACGGGGCAAGAGCTCTGGAAACACCATATATTTT; CDR3aa: CASSPRGKSSGNTIYF
d_gene: TRBD1; v_gene: TRBV9; abundance: -; j_gene: TRBJ2-2; CDR3nt: TGTGCCAGCAACCCGACAGGGACGAACACCGGGGAGCTGTTTTTT; CDR3aa: CASNPTGTNTGELFF
d_gene: -; v_gene: TRBV11-2; abundance: many; j_gene: TRBJ1-3; CDR3nt: TGTGCCAGCAGCTTATTGACCGGAAACACCATATATTTT; CDR3aa: CASSLLTGNTIYF
d_gene: TRBD1; v_gene: TRBV6-1; abundance: many; j_gene: TRBJ2-7; CDR3nt: TGTGCCAGCAGGGATCCGGGACAGGGGGCCGGCGAGCAGTACTTC; CDR3aa: CASRDPGQGAGEQYF
d_gene: TRBD1; v_gene: TRBV14; abundance: few; j_gene: TRBJ1-2; CDR3nt: TGTGCCAGCAGCCCCAGGGGGCGTGAGGATGGCTACACCTTC; CDR3aa: CASSPRGREDGYTF
d_gene: TRBD1; v_gene: TRBV12-3/TRBV12-4; abundance: -; j_gene: TRBJ2-5; CDR3nt: TGTGCCAGCAGTTTAGGGATGGGACAGTCCCAAGAGACCCAGTACTTC; CDR3aa: CASSLGMGQSQETQYF
d_gene: -; v_gene: TRBV20-1; abundance: -; j_gene: TRBJ1-5; CDR3nt: TGCAGTGCTCGGCCCGGAGGGGCGGTAGATCTCCAGCATTTT; CDR3aa: CSARPGGAVDLQHF